This T cell receptor beta chain was sequenced during a study of T cell clones after liver transplantation. The CDR3 has 14 residues. Per germline, CDR1 GTSNPN and CDR2 SVGIG (reference sequence). V shed 6 bases, J shed 4 bases, and the junction held 9 bases outside the gene matches. The repertoire was sequenced with immunoSEQ multiplex PCR; TCRdb's copy has only in-frame clones and lacks some. The repertoire holds around 71,000 clones, with roughly 80% as singletons. V gene TRBV30 combines with J gene TRBJ1-3, with TRBD1 identical over 7 bases. This TCR came from a human patient who received a liver transplant. A subset of T cells may come from the graft donor. The sequencing used CD4+ T cells from blood, collected 12 months after liver transplant. The CDR3 loop reads CACEMTGHGNTIYF. CDR3 nucleotides: TGTGCCTGCGAAATGACAGGGCACGGAAACACCATATATTTT. Together with reference TRBV30 and TRBJ1-3, the CDR3 gives the full variable domain: SQTIHQWPATLVQPVGSPLSLECTVEGTSNPNLYWYRQAAGRGLQLLFYSVGIGQISSEVPQNLSASRPQDRQFILSSKKLLLSDSGFYLCACEMTGHGNTIYFGEGSWLTVV.